Listed below are T cell receptor beta chains from one sample, sequenced in a study of T cells after yellow fever vaccination. TCRdb used MiXCR to reprocess the 5' RACE reads, holding one entry per CDR3 protein. Found here are a few hundred thousand distinct CDR3 sequences, around a sixth of them singletons; the top ten hold 15% to 20%. Sample: PBMCs, taken less than 6 days after the first yellow fever vaccination. Receptors were obtained from a young man who received the YFV17D yellow fever vaccine. Each CDR3 is given with its conserved first and last residue. D genes are given only for firm matches. Clone size is not always given. Where it is, it says once, few, many or a class for expanded clones.

NA TRBJ2-1 TRBV6-1 TRBD1 15 TGTGCCAGCAGTGAACAGGGGACAGGGAGGAATGAGCAGTTCTTC CASSEQGTGRNEQFF
NA TRBJ2-2 TRBV24-1 NA 17 TGTGCCACTCCTCGCTTTCATCGGACAGCTAGCACCGGGGAGCTGTTTTTT CATPRFHRTASTGELFF
NA TRBJ2-7 TRBV7-6 TRBD1 14 TGTGCCAGCAGCCCGTCGGGACAGAGCTACGAGCAGTACTTC CASSPSGQSYEQYF
few TRBJ2-1 TRBV7-2 TRBD1 16 TGTGCCAGCAGCTTTCGACAGGGAAGCTCCTACAATGAGCAGTTCTTC CASSFRQGSSYNEQFF
few TRBJ2-1 TRBV12-3/TRBV12-4 NA 13 TGTGCCAGCGGGGGTAGCTCCTACAATGAGCAGTTCTTC CASGGSSYNEQFF
few TRBJ1-6 TRBV28 NA 12 TGTGCCAGCAAGGGGGACCGTTCACCCCTCCACTTT CASKGDRSPLHF
NA TRBJ2-5 TRBV2 NA 13 TGTGCCAGCAGCCTCATAGAACAAGAGACCCAGTACTTC CASSLIEQETQYF
few TRBJ1-6 TRBV19 NA 14 TGTGCCACACAGAGGAGCTCCTATAATTCACCCCTCCACTTT CATQRSSYNSPLHF
few TRBJ2-6 TRBV27 NA 14 TGTGCCAGCAAGCGGGCCTCTGGGGCCAACGTCCTGACTTTC CASKRASGANVLTF
few TRBJ2-5 TRBV6-4 NA 15 TGTGCCAGCAGTGCGGCGGGCAGGCCAGAAGAGACCCAGTACTTC CASSAAGRPEETQYF
NA TRBJ2-1 TRBV5-1 NA 14 TGCGCCAGCAGCTACCTAGCGATCGTGAATGAGCAGTTCTTC CASSYLAIVNEQFF
few TRBJ1-2 TRBV5-1 TRBD1 15 TGCGCCAGCAGCAATACAGGGGGCGCTGACTATGGCTACACCTTC CASSNTGGADYGYTF
few TRBJ2-1 TRBV6-6 NA 12 TGTGCCAGCAGTTACAGTAGAACTGAGCAGTTCTTC CASSYSRTEQFF
few TRBJ2-7 TRBV6-1 TRBD1 14 TGTGCCACCGACCAAGACAGGGTGGCGAACGAGCAGTACTTC CATDQDRVANEQYF
few TRBJ1-2 TRBV18 TRBD1 15 TGTGCCAGCTCACTAAAGACAGGGGAGGACTATGGCTACACCTTC CASSLKTGEDYGYTF
NA TRBJ2-4 TRBV13 NA 13 TGTGCCAGCAGCTTGGGCAGCAAAAACATTCAGTACTTC CASSLGSKNIQYF
NA TRBJ1-1 TRBV29-1 TRBD1 13 TGCAGCGTACGTAACAGGGGGCCTACTGAAGCTTTCTTT CSVRNRGPTEAFF
few TRBJ1-5 TRBV21-1 NA 18 TGTGCCAGCAGCAAAGCGGTAGGCCGGGGGCCTGGCAATCAGCCCCAGCATTTT CASSKAVGRGPGNQPQHF
NA TRBJ1-3 TRBV6-5 NA 14 TGTGCCAGCAGTTACTCGAGGGGTGGAAACACCATATATTTT CASSYSRGGNTIYF
NA TRBJ2-3 TRBV24-1 NA 16 TGTGCCACCAGTGACATGACAGGGAGGAGCACAGATACGCAGTATTTT CATSDMTGRSTDTQYF
few TRBJ2-3 TRBV4-2 NA 15 TGTGCCAGCAGCCAAGAGAGGACAGGCACAGATACGCAGTATTTT CASSQERTGTDTQYF
NA TRBJ2-2 TRBV5-1 TRBD1 14 TGCGCCAGCACCACACAGGGGGCTGGCGGGGAGCTGTTTTTT CASTTQGAGGELFF
NA TRBJ2-1 TRBV18 NA 14 TGTGCCAGCTCACCACCAGTCTCGGAGAATGAGCAGTTCTTC CASSPPVSENEQFF
few TRBJ2-2 TRBV4-1 NA 15 TGCGCCAGCAGCCAAGCGGGACTTCGGGGCGGGGAGCTGTTTTTT CASSQAGLRGGELFF
NA TRBJ1-6 TRBV28 TRBD1 14 TGTGCCAGCAGTTCACCGGGACAGAACTCACCCCTCCACTTT CASSSPGQNSPLHF
few TRBJ2-5 TRBV25-1 TRBD1 15 TGTGCCAGCAGTGAATTTTGGGACAGCCAAGAGACCCAGTACTTC CASSEFWDSQETQYF
few TRBJ2-7 TRBV7-2 NA 14 TGTGCCAGCAGCTTAGGGCAGATCGGCTACGAGCAGTACTTC CASSLGQIGYEQYF